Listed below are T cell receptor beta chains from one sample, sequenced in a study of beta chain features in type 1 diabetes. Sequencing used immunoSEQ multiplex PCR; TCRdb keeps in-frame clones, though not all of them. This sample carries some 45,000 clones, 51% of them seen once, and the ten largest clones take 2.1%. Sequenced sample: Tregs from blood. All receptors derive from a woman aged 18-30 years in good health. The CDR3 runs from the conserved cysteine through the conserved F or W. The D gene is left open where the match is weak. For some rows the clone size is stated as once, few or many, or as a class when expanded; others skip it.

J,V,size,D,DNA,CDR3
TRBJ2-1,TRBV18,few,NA,TGTGCCAGCTCACCGAGCGTCTCGAACTATGAGCAGTTCTTC,CASSPSVSNYEQFF
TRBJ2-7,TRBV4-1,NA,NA,TGCGCCAGCAGGGGGTTGAGGTGGGGGGATACCTACGAGCAGTACTTC,CASRGLRWGDTYEQYF
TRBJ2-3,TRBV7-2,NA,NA,TGTGCCAGCAGCTATCAAGCGGTCCGCACAGATACGCAGTATTTT,CASSYQAVRTDTQYF
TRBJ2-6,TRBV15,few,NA,TGTGCCACCAGCAGAGGTGTAAACTCTGGGGCCAACGTCCTGACTTTC,CATSRGVNSGANVLTF
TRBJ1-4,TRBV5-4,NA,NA,TGTGCCAGCAGCTTGGCGTCAACTAATGAAAAACTGTTTTTT,CASSLASTNEKLFF
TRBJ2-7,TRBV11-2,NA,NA,TGTGCCAGCAGGGTGATGGGGGGAAAGAACTACGAGCAGTACTTC,CASRVMGGKNYEQYF
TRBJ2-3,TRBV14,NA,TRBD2,TGTGCCAGCAGTGGAGTAGCGGGAACAGATACGCAGTATTTT,CASSGVAGTDTQYF
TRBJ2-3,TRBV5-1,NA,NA,TGCGCCAGCAGCTTGGGTGGTAGCGGTGATACGCAGTATTTT,CASSLGGSGDTQYF
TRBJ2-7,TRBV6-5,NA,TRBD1,TGTGCCAGCAGTGGGACAGGGCCCTCCTACGAGCAGTACTTC,CASSGTGPSYEQYF
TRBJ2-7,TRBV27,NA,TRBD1,TGTGCCAGCAGCCGTTGGACAGGGACCTACGAGCAGTACTTC,CASSRWTGTYEQYF
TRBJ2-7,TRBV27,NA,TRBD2,TGTGCCAGCAGTCGGACTAGCGGGAGTTACGAGCAGTACTTC,CASSRTSGSYEQYF
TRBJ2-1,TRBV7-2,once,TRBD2,TGTGCCAGCAGCTTACCCCCGGGGGCTAGCGGGAGTAAAAATGAGCAGTTCTTC,CASSLPPGASGSKNEQFF
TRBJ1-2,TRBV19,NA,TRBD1,TGTGCCAGTAGCCCAGGGACAGGAATAGGCTATGGCTACACCTTC,CASSPGTGIGYGYTF
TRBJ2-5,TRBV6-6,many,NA,TGTGCCAGCAGTTACTCAGACAGTTCCCGGACCCAGTACTTC,CASSYSDSSRTQYF
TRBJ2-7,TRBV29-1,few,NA,TGCAGCGTTGGTCGGGAGACAAGGAACGAGCAGTACTTC,CSVGRETRNEQYF
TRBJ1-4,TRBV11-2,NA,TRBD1,TGTGCCAGCAGCTTAGTGGGACAGAGAAATGAAAAACTGTTTTTT,CASSLVGQRNEKLFF
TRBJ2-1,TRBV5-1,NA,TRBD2,TGCGCCAGCAGCTTGAGACTAGCGGGACCCCGCCAGTTCTACAATGAGCAGTTCTTC,CASSLRLAGPRQFYNEQFF
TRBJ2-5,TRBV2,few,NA,TGTGCCAGCAGTATTATAGACCAAGAGACCCAGTACTTC,CASSIIDQETQYF
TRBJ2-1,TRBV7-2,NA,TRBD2,TGTGCCAGCAGCCCAACCGGGACTAGCGGGAGAAGGGCGCAGTTCTTC,CASSPTGTSGRRAQFF
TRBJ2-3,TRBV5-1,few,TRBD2,TGCGCCAGCAGCCTTAGCGGGAGAGGGGGTACGCAGTATTTT,CASSLSGRGGTQYF
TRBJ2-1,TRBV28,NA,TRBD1,TGTGCCAGCTCGGGCCTGGGACAGGGTAACGGTGAGCAGTTCTTC,CASSGLGQGNGEQFF
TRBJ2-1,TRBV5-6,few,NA,TGTGCCAGCAGCTTGCCGGGGGATCACAATGAGCAGTTCTTC,CASSLPGDHNEQFF
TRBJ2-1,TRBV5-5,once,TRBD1,TGTGCCAGCAGCTTTCGGGACAGGGGGCATTACAATGAGCAGTTCTTC,CASSFRDRGHYNEQFF
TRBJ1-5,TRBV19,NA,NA,TGTGCCAGTAGTAACAGGCATGGCAATCAGCCCCAGCATTTT,CASSNRHGNQPQHF
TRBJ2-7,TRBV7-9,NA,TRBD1,TGTGCCAGCAGCTCCGTAGGGACAGTAACCTACGAGCAGTACTTC,CASSSVGTVTYEQYF
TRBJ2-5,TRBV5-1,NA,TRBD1,TGCGCCAGCAGCCCTGGGACAGGGGGTCGCGAGACCCAGTACTTC,CASSPGTGGRETQYF
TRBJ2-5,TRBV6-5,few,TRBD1,TGTGCCAGCAGCCCGGGACAGGGGGCGAGGAAGTACTTC,CASSPGQGARKYF
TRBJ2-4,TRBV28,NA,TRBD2,TGTGCCAGCAGGGGTAGAGCGGGAGAAAACATTCAGTACTTC,CASRGRAGENIQYF
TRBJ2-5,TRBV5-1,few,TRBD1,TGCGCCAGCAGCTTGGGGGGACAGGGAGGAGAGACCCAGTACTTC,CASSLGGQGGETQYF
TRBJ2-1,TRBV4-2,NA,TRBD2,TGTGCCAGCAGCCAAGCGCTAGCGGGAGGAATTATCGAGCAGTTCTTC,CASSQALAGGIIEQFF
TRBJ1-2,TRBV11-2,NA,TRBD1,TGTGCCAGCAGCAAGGGGACAGGGATTAACTATGGCTACACCTTC,CASSKGTGINYGYTF
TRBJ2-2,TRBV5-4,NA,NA,TGTGCCAGCAGCCCTGGGGGGTTGAGCACCGGGGAGCTGTTTTTT,CASSPGGLSTGELFF
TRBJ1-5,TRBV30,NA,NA,TGTGCCTGGAGTGTTGATGGGGCGCAGCCCCAGCATTTT,CAWSVDGAQPQHF
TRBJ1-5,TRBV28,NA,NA,TGTGCCAGCACCTATGGCCTCCAGCGCAACCGCTATAGCAATCAGCCCCAGCATTTT,CASTYGLQRNRYSNQPQHF
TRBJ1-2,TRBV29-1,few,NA,TGCAGCGTTGAGCGTTTTTACTATGGCTACACCTTC,CSVERFYYGYTF
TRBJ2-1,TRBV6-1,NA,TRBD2,TGTGCCACCTCTAGCGGGAGCAATTACAATGAGCAGTTCTTC,CATSSGSNYNEQFF
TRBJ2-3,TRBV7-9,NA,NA,TGTGCCAGCACCCGTTGGGGACAAAGCACAGATACGCAGTATTTT,CASTRWGQSTDTQYF